The 17 T cell receptor beta chains given below trace back to one sample, sequenced in a study of blood T cell repertoires in COVID-19 (TCRdb year 2020). Libraries came from the immunoSEQ multiplex PCR assay. This is the immuneACCESS table as TCRdb keeps it, with only in-frame sequences that have V and J called. A part of the clones is gone; compared with another copy, unresolved V genes explain less than half, and the rest is unexplained. This sample gives some 150,000 clones in total; just over 85% of them show up just once. Approximately 8.2% of the sample is held by the ten biggest clonotypes. The specimen was peripheral blood. These receptors originate from a woman aged 55-70 years with acute or convalescent COVID-19.

This sequence joins TRBV18 and TRBJ1-4; TRBD1 might be the D (5 bases). CDR3 length equals 14 residues. Trimming removed 1 base at V and 8 bases at J, with 11 bases between. CDR1 KGHSH and CDR2 LQKENI come from the germline V gene. The CDR3 reads CASSPRQGREKLFF. The CDR3 nucleotides are TGTGCCAGCTCACCACGGCAGGGCCGGGAAAAACTGTTTTTT.

The chain uses TRBV7-8 and TRBJ2-7; 12 bases align to TRBD2. The CDR3 consists of 19 residues. CDR1 SGHVS and CDR2 FQNEAQ come from the germline V gene. The ends lost 0 bases at V and 7 bases at J; junction bases unmatched: 16. The CDR3 nucleotides read TGTGCCAGCAGCTTAGCGCTGCAGGGGGCTAGCGGGGGGGCCGGAGAGCAGTACTTC. The encoded protein is CASSLALQGASGGAGEQYF.

V and J are TRBV11-2 and TRBJ2-2; TRBD1 is a possible D gene (6 bases). This CDR3 has 17 amino acids. CDR1 SGHAT and CDR2 FQNNGV come from the germline V gene. V dropped 1 base and J dropped 2 bases, with 14 bases sitting between them. CDR3 DNA: TGTGCCAGCAGCTTAGGTTGGGGACAAATTAACACCGGGGAGCTGTTTTTT. As protein: CASSLGWGQINTGELFF.

CDR3 loop: CASSVGAVHRSSYEQYF. CDR3 nucleotides: TGCGCCAGCAGTGTGGGAGCCGTCCATAGAAGCTCCTACGAGCAGTACTTC. The V call is TRBV10-1, the J call TRBJ2-7; a possible D gene is TRBD2 (5 bases). The CDR3 consists of 17 residues. CDR1 is WNHNN, CDR2 SYGVQD, per germline (reference sequence). V was shortened by 4 bases and J by 0 bases, with 19 bases between the two germline ends.

The DNA for the CDR3 is TGTGCCAGCAGCTTTTGGGAGAGCTCCTACGAGCAGTACTTC. This translates into CASSFWESSYEQYF. J is TRBJ2-7 and V is TRBV11-2, with D perhaps matching TRBD2 (5 bases). CDR1 SGHAT and CDR2 FQNNGV come from the germline V gene. CDR3 length: 14 residues. Trimming took 3 bases from V and 0 from J, leaving 9 bases between them. The complete variable domain, with remaining parts taken from reference TRBV11-2 and TRBJ2-7, reads EAGVAQSPRYKIIEKRQSVAFWCNPISGHATLYWYQQILGQGPKLLIQFQNNGVVDDSQLPKDRFSAERLKGVDSTLKIQPAKLEDSAVYLCASSFWESSYEQYFGPGTRLTVT.

The V and J genes are TRBV28 and TRBJ1-5; 7 positions match TRBD1. V dropped 2 bases and J dropped 3; count of bases not matched to a gene: 4. The length of the CDR3 is 15 residues. Germline-derived CDR1 and CDR2 are MDHEN and SYDVKM. CDR3 DNA sequence: TGTGCCAGCAGTTTAGCGGGACAGTCCAATCAGCCCCAGCATTTT. This translates into CASSLAGQSNQPQHF.

The chain carries TRBV6-2 or TRBV6-3 and TRBJ1-2; a weak D match, TRBD1 (5 bases). Per germline, CDR1 MNHEY and CDR2 SVGEGT. This CDR3 region has 15 residues. The ends were cut back, 2 bases at V and 4 bases at J, with 14 bases in the middle. The CDR3 spells CASSYAQGFSYGYTF. The CDR3 nucleotides read TGTGCCAGCAGTTACGCCCAGGGTTTCTCCTATGGCTACACCTTC.

The chain links TRBV19 to TRBJ2-2, with D hard to call. Trimming pared 2 bases from V and 0 bases from J, leaving 4 bases between. CDR3 length: 14 residues. The germline CDR1 and CDR2 sequences are LNHDA and SQIVND (reference sequence). This CDR3 is CASSISANTGELFF. In nucleotides, the CDR3 is TGTGCCAGTAGTATATCAGCGAACACCGGGGAGCTGTTTTTT.

The rearrangement links TRBV28 to TRBJ1-2; no definite D call. V gave up 2 bases and J gave up 0 bases, with 19 bases separating them. The CDR3 length is 18 residues. CDR1 and CDR2 from the germline V gene are MDHEN and SYDVKM. The CDR3 spells CASSLEGRSILANYGYTF. The CDR3 DNA reads TGTGCCAGCAGTTTAGAAGGCAGGTCCATACTCGCTAACTATGGCTACACCTTC.

V usage is TRBV6-5 and J usage is TRBJ2-7; no definite D call. Germline lookup yields CDR1 MNHEY and CDR2 SVGAGI. The CDR3 length is 11 residues. V shed 7 bases and J shed 3 bases, with 7 bases lying between them. CDR3 region: CASTTVYEQYF. The CDR3 DNA sequence: TGTGCCAGCACCACAGTCTACGAGCAGTACTTC.

This clone was detected only a few times. The CDR3 loop reads CASSPSTGGGETQYF. CDR3 DNA sequence: TGTGCCAGCAGCCCCTCCACAGGGGGCGGGGAGACCCAGTACTTC. The chain employs TRBV5-4 and TRBJ2-5; 9 bases agree with TRBD1. This CDR3 comprises 15 residues. Trimming removed 4 bases from V and 5 bases from J; junction bases left unmatched: 9. Germline-derived CDR1 and CDR2 are SGHNT and YYREEE (reference sequence).

The rearrangement uses TRBV28 and TRBJ1-2, with D tentatively TRBD1 (6 bases). The CDR3 runs 13 residues. Germline V gene lookup returns CDR1 MDHEN and CDR2 SYDVKM. Trimming cost V 5 bases and J 4 bases, with 11 bases left between them. The CDR3 DNA reads as TGTGCCAGCAGTACCAGGGGCCCCTATGGCTACACCTTC. Amino acid sequence: CASSTRGPYGYTF.

The chain joins TRBV6-1 to TRBJ1-3, with no clear D. Germline V lookup: CDR1 MNHNS, CDR2 SASEGT. Trimming shortened V by 2 bases and J by 2 bases, and 13 bases separated the two germline ends. This CDR3 comprises 16 residues. The CDR3, as DNA: TGTGCCAGCAGTGAACTTGAGGGAAGTACTGGAAACACCATATATTTT. Protein product: CASSELEGSTGNTIYF.

The CDR3 sequence: CSASVQADTQYF. The CDR3 DNA follows: TGCAGTGCTAGTGTGCAGGCAGATACGCAGTATTTT. The V gene is TRBV20-1, the J gene TRBJ2-3; no firm D call. CDR1 and CDR2 from the germline V gene are DFQATT and SNEGSKA (reference sequence). V was shortened by 3 bases and J by 4 bases, with 8 bases between the two germline ends. CDR3 length: 12 residues.

The chain combines TRBV6-5 with TRBJ1-6; TRBD1 matches at 7 bases. V shed 6 bases, J shed 7 bases, and the junction held 6 bases outside the gene matches. The CDR3 length is 14 residues. The germline V gene has CDR1 MNHEY and CDR2 SVGAGI. The CDR3 is CASRLGQANSPLHF. The CDR3 nucleotides read TGTGCCAGCAGATTAGGACAGGCCAATTCACCCCTCCACTTT.

The genes are TRBV20-1 and TRBJ2-7, with 10 nucleotides matching TRBD2. The CDR3 is made up of 14 amino acids. With V trimmed by 3 bases and J by 0 bases, 2 bases remained unmatched. Germline V gene lookup returns CDR1 DFQATT and CDR2 SNEGSKA (reference sequence). As DNA, the CDR3 is TGCAGTGCTAGTAGCGGGGGGAGCTCCTACGAGCAGTACTTC. As protein: CSASSGGSSYEQYF.

The chain couples TRBV9 to TRBJ2-3, with 8 nucleotides matching TRBD2. CDR3 length: 16 amino acids. The V and J ends lost 4 bases and 3 bases, in that order; junction bases with no gene match: 10. The germline V gene has CDR1 SGDLS and CDR2 YYNGEE. The CDR3 here is CASSPTPRGGTDTQYF. CDR3 sequence (DNA): TGTGCCAGCAGCCCGACCCCCCGGGGGGGGACAGATACGCAGTATTTT.